The entry below describes one T cell receptor (beta chain). Between the trimmed V and J ends, which lost 0 bases and 0 bases, there was a span of 7 bases. The germline gives CDR1 SEHNR, CDR2 FQNEAQ (reference sequence). The CDR3 has 15 residues. Sequenced by immunoSEQ multiplex PCR; TCRdb stores in-frame clones only, minus some. This sample has around 40,000 clones, with 80% to 90% found just once. This record belongs to a study of blood T cell repertoires in COVID-19. Study context: Acute-phase and convalescent COVID-19 samples originated in the United States, Italy and Spain. The cDNA or gDNA used as material had been derived from T cells, B-cell-depleted T cells, or PBMCs.

This TCR derives from a human donor in a cohort sampled during active COVID-19. This rearrangement joins TRBV7-9 to TRBJ2-3; no clear D. Sequencing was done on a sample of peripheral blood. The CDR3 sequence is CASSLAGPSTDTQYF. DNA for the CDR3: TGTGCCAGCAGCTTAGCTGGGCCTAGCACAGATACGCAGTATTTT.